This TCR beta chain is drawn from a study of Graves' ophthalmopathy and Graves' hyperthyroidism. RNA transcripts provided the template for amplifying TCR beta CDR3 regions. Investigators did first-round RT-PCR with HTBI primers, then second-round multiplex PCR. From the multiplex PCR reads, TCRdb called clonotypes with MiXCR, one entry per CDR3 protein. The sample consists of 500,000 to 600,000 distinct CDR3 sequences, about 35% of them appearing once. Study-wide results and caveats: Researchers report that a 13-signature model separated ophthalmopathy from stable hyperthyroidism, posting under 90% sensitivity and roughly 81% specificity. Among thyroid clonotypes expanded above 0.001 frequency, most also appeared in blood.

V shed 3 bases and J 5 bases; nucleotides not matched to a gene: 4. From germline, CDR1 is SGHRS and CDR2 YFSETQ. CDR3 length: 15 residues. Remarks on this clonotype: Antigen: not known. A read error may explain this, as a much larger clone is one base away.

The clonotype comes from an adult man with Graves' hyperthyroidism. The sequenced material came from peripheral blood or thyroid tissue (not recorded which). The chain has TRBV5-1 and TRBJ2-2; the match to TRBD2 covers 10 bases. CDR3 DNA: TGCGCCAGCAGCTCGATACTAGCGGGAACCGGGGAGCTGTTTTTT. Translated: CASSSILAGTGELFF.